The next 31 T cell receptor beta chains were all read from a single sample in a study of T cells after yellow fever vaccination. TCRdb reprocessed the 5' RACE reads via MiXCR and lists one record per CDR3 protein. Of about 400,000 distinct CDR3 sequences listed, 6% to 8% were seen once; the top ten hold 15%. The sequenced sample was PBMCs, obtained 5 days after the yellow fever booster vaccination. Receptors were obtained from a man aged 30 to 39 who received the YFV17D yellow fever vaccine.

The sample holds a few counts of this clonotype. This sequence joins TRBV5-1 and TRBJ2-3; D gene uncertain. V lost 7 bases, J lost 6 bases, and 12 bases lay in between. Germline V CDR1 and CDR2: SGHRS, YFSETQ. The CDR3 is made up of 12 amino acids. The CDR3 sequence: CASGSTEDTQYF. In DNA form, the CDR3 reads TGCGCCAGCGGGTCCACGGAGGATACGCAGTATTTT.

This clonotype was picked up many times. The chain joins TRBV7-2 to TRBJ2-1, with TRBD2 identical over 10 bases. The ends lost 1 base at V and 12 bases at J; junction bases unmatched: 12. This CDR3 is built from 16 residues. From germline, CDR1 is SGHTA and CDR2 FQGNSA. Written as DNA, the CDR3 is TGTGCCAGCAGCTTAGGAGCGGGAGGGAATTACGGGGGGCAGTTCTTC. Its protein is CASSLGAGGNYGGQFF.

In its sample, this clonotype was seen many times. CDR3 loop: CASSLRGSWGEQFF. The CDR3 coding sequence is TGTGCCAGCAGCTTGAGAGGCTCCTGGGGTGAGCAGTTCTTC. The chain couples TRBV7-2 to TRBJ2-1; no definite D call. V lost 3 bases and J 9 bases, leaving 15 bases between the germline ends. There are 14 residues in the CDR3. CDR1 and CDR2 (germline): SGHTA, FQGNSA.

J is TRBJ2-2 and V is TRBV7-9; D gene ambiguous. The CDR3 contains 12 residues. Germline CDR1 SEHNR, CDR2 FQNEAQ (reference sequence). V was cut by 2 bases and J by 7 bases, with 5 bases left in between. The CDR3, as DNA: TGTGCCAGCAGCTTACATGTCGGGGAGCTGTTTTTT. This sequence encodes CASSLHVGELFF.

The sample holds many counts of this clonotype. This chain links TRBV11-2 with TRBJ2-7; D may correspond to TRBD1 or TRBD2 (5 bases each). The CDR3 is 13 residues long. The V end lost 4 bases, the J end lost 0 bases, and 7 bases lay between the germline ends. In germline, CDR1 is SGHAT, CDR2 FQNNGV. The CDR3 loop is CASSWDPSYEQYF. The CDR3 DNA sequence: TGTGCCAGCAGCTGGGACCCCTCCTACGAGCAGTACTTC.

The J gene is TRBJ2-2, the V gene TRBV4-3, with D unresolved. From germline, CDR1 is LGHNA and CDR2 YSLEER. The CDR3 spans 13 residues. The germline V and J ends were trimmed by 4 bases and 6 bases, with 9 bases remaining between them. The CDR3 protein is CASSPLSAGELFF. CDR3 DNA sequence: TGCGCCAGCAGCCCCCTATCGGCCGGGGAGCTGTTTTTT.

There are many counts of this clonotype. V usage is TRBV11-2 and J usage is TRBJ2-2; D might be TRBD2 (6 bases). Germline loops: CDR1 SGHAT, CDR2 FQNNGV. Trimming shortened V by 6 bases and J by 4 bases, and 18 bases separated the two germline ends. The CDR3 sequence is 16 residues long. DNA of the CDR3: TGTGCCAGCAGGGGTGCGGGGAGCGTGGCCACCGGGGAGCTGTTTTTT. Translating gives CASRGAGSVATGELFF.

The table lists this clonotype with many counts. This chain uses TRBV5-1 with TRBJ2-2; tentatively, D is TRBD1 (5 bases). The V end lost 4 bases, the J end lost 4 bases, and 11 bases lay between the germline ends. Germline CDR1 is SGHRS and CDR2 is YFSETQ. This CDR3 region has 14 residues. DNA for the CDR3: TGCGCCAGCAGCATCAGGGCGCGCACCGGGGAGCTGTTTTTT. Amino acid sequence: CASSIRARTGELFF.

This clonotype was detected a few times. The V call is TRBV12-3 or TRBV12-4, the J call TRBJ1-3; D gene uncertain. V was pared by 6 bases and J by 0 bases, with 6 bases between. The CDR3 contains 13 residues. The CDR3 nucleotides are TGTGCCAGCAGGCATGTCTCTGGAAACACCATATATTTT. Amino acids: CASRHVSGNTIYF.

This clonotype has just a few counts. The chain combines TRBV12-3 or TRBV12-4 with TRBJ2-7; 8 bases match TRBD2. The trim removed 6 bases at V and 7 bases at J, leaving 14 bases unmatched. There are 15 residues in the CDR3. CDR3 DNA sequence: TGTGCCAGCAGGCCCCGGGGGGGGACGGCTTGGGAGCAGTACTTC. Protein: CASRPRGGTAWEQYF.

The chain uses TRBV10-2 and TRBJ2-7; 12 bases match TRBD2. This CDR3 is 16 amino acids long. Germline CDR1 WSHSY, CDR2 SAAADI. The junction had 11 bases not matched to a gene; V was cut back by 6 bases and J by 5 bases. The CDR3 nucleotides read TGCGCCAGCAGCCGACTAGCGGGAGAAGCCAGCGACGAGCAGTACTTC. It translates to CASSRLAGEASDEQYF.

This clonotype came up many times. The V gene is TRBV5-1, the J gene TRBJ2-1; D is unclear. The CDR3 totals 15 residues. Germline V gene lookup returns CDR1 SGHRS and CDR2 YFSETQ. The V end was cut by 1 base, the J end by 8 bases, with 16 bases between. The CDR3 region has the DNA TGCGCCAGCAGCTTGCGGGCTAGTAGGATGGATGAGCAGTTCTTC. The encoded protein is CASSLRASRMDEQFF.

This clonotype has just a few counts. The J gene is TRBJ1-1, the V gene TRBV27, with D unclear. Trimming pared 2 bases from V and 3 bases from J, leaving 10 bases between. Germline CDR1 reads MNHEY; CDR2 reads SMNVEV (reference sequence). This CDR3 contains 14 residues. The CDR3 sequence is CASSLTTLYTEAFF. The CDR3 nucleotides are TGTGCCAGCAGTTTAACGACCTTGTACACTGAAGCTTTCTTT.

On this clonotype itself: This may arise from a read error, as a much more abundant clone is one base away. This chain joins TRBV5-1 and TRBJ1-1; no clear D. The V and J ends lost 5 bases and 5 bases respectively, with 13 bases between them. This CDR3 has 13 residues. Germline V gene sequence: CDR1 SGHRS, CDR2 YFSETQ. CDR3 loop: CASRSTTGTEAFF. CDR3 nucleotides: TGCGCCAGCAGGTCTACCACGGGGACTGAAGCTTTCTTT.

This clonotype came up many times. The chain couples TRBV20-1 to TRBJ1-2; 10 nucleotides line up with TRBD1. This CDR3 is 13 amino acids long. Germline V gives CDR1 DFQATT, CDR2 SNEGSKA (reference sequence). J lost 4 bases, V lost 4 bases, and 3 bases had no gene match. This chain's CDR3 is CSATGQGTYGYTF. In DNA, the CDR3 is TGCAGTGCTACGGGACAGGGGACCTATGGCTACACCTTC.

The chain combines TRBV5-4 with TRBJ2-2; 12 nucleotides line up with TRBD2. V gave up 3 bases and J gave up 4 bases; unmatched junction bases: 4. Germline CDR1 is SGHNT and CDR2 is YYREEE (reference sequence). CDR3 length equals 16 residues. The CDR3 region has the DNA TGTGCCAGCAGCTCGTCTAGCGGGAGGGGCACCGGGGAGCTGTTTTTT. This encodes CASSSSSGRGTGELFF.

This clonotype was recorded many times. The chain is built from TRBV7-2 and TRBJ2-1; no reliable D call. Germline lookup yields CDR1 SGHTA and CDR2 FQGNSA. The CDR3 loop spans 14 amino acids. The V end was cut by 5 bases, the J end by 8 bases, with 16 bases between. The CDR3 region has the DNA TGTGCCAGCAGCGTGCCGGGCCCTCGGCATGAGCAGTTCTTC. Residues: CASSVPGPRHEQFF.

Ten or more counts support this clonotype. The rearrangement uses TRBV6-5 and TRBJ2-2, with TRBD1 identical over 8 bases. V gave up 0 bases and J gave up 7 bases; unmatched junction bases: 1. This CDR3 has 14 residues. CDR1 and CDR2 from the germline V gene are MNHEY and SVGAGI. CDR3 residues: CASSYSRGHGELFF. The CDR3 DNA reads as TGTGCCAGCAGTTACTCCAGGGGGCACGGGGAGCTGTTTTTT.

This clonotype occurred a few times. The chain employs TRBV7-2 and TRBJ2-1; 15 positions agree with TRBD2. J was trimmed by 9 bases and V by 4 bases; bases with no gene match: 4. The germline V gene has CDR1 SGHTA and CDR2 FQGNSA. CDR3 length equals 15 residues. The CDR3 region has the DNA TGTGCCAGCAGCTCTCCGGGACTAGCGGGAGGTGAGCAGTTCTTC. Translating gives CASSSPGLAGGEQFF. The full variable domain, its missing parts supplied by reference TRBV7-2 and TRBJ2-1, is GAGVSQSPSNKVTEKGKDVELRCDPISGHTALYWYRQSLGQGLEFLIYFQGNSAPDKSGLPSDRFSAERTGGSVSTLTIQRTQQEDSAVYLCASSSPGLAGGEQFFGPGTRLTVL.

This clonotype was observed at least ten times. V is TRBV7-9 and J is TRBJ1-1, with a weak D call TRBD1 (6 bases). The CDR3 spans 14 residues. V was shortened by 0 bases and J by 5 bases, with 10 bases between the two germline ends. Per germline, CDR1 SEHNR and CDR2 FQNEAQ (reference sequence). The CDR3 DNA sequence: TGTGCCAGCAGCTTAGCGGGAACAGGGACTGAAGCTTTCTTT. Amino acid sequence: CASSLAGTGTEAFF.

There are a few counts of this clonotype. V usage is TRBV7-2 and J usage is TRBJ1-6; D gene unclear. V was pared by 1 base and J by 8 bases, with 18 bases between. The CDR3 has 17 amino acids. CDR1 and CDR2 (germline): SGHTA, FQGNSA. CDR3 in amino acids: CASSLGSGSNGHSPLHF. CDR3 in DNA: TGTGCCAGCAGCTTAGGGTCTGGGAGTAACGGGCATTCACCCCTCCACTTT.

V gene TRBV14 combines with J gene TRBJ2-1; D gene ambiguous. The CDR3 loop spans 14 amino acids. Per germline, CDR1 SGHDN and CDR2 FVKESK. Trimming took off 2 bases at V and 4 bases at J, with 9 bases between the two ends. CDR3 bases: TGTGCCAGCAGCCAAATTAGCACGTACAATGAGCAGTTCTTC. Translated, it gives CASSQISTYNEQFF.

The chain employs TRBV20-1 and TRBJ2-1, with 7 bases fitting TRBD2. The length of the CDR3 is 14 residues. V shed 6 bases, J shed 4 bases, and the junction held 9 bases outside the gene matches. Germline CDR1 reads DFQATT; CDR2 reads SNEGSKA (reference sequence). This CDR3 reads CSAPGASGYNEQFF. The CDR3 DNA reads TGCAGTGCCCCCGGGGCTAGCGGATACAATGAGCAGTTCTTC.

The chain carries TRBV24-1 and TRBJ2-1; D perhaps matches TRBD2 (6 bases). Germline V gene data show CDR1 as KGHDR and CDR2 as SFDVKD. This CDR3 spans 14 amino acids. With 8 bases removed from V and 0 bases from J, the gap between germline ends came to 10 bases. The CDR3 bases are TGTGCCACCAATACGGGAGCCTCCTACAATGAGCAGTTCTTC. Translating gives CATNTGASYNEQFF.

This clonotype was counted a few times. The V gene is TRBV14, the J gene TRBJ2-3; 7 bases fit TRBD2. Per the germline V gene, CDR1 is SGHDN and CDR2 is FVKESK. The CDR3 is 17 residues long. V trimming: 4 bases; J trimming: 0 bases; junction bases outside the gene matches: 10. This CDR3 is CASSLQLASPSTDTQYF. The CDR3 region has the DNA TGTGCCAGCAGCCTGCAACTAGCGTCTCCTAGCACAGATACGCAGTATTTT.

This clonotype was detected a few times. The chain combines TRBV30 with TRBJ2-1, with 15 bases identical to TRBD2. After removal of 1 base from V and 10 bases from J, the junction contained 2 bases not matched to a gene. The germline V gene encodes CDR1 GTSNPN and CDR2 SVGIG (reference sequence). The CDR3 totals 14 residues. The CDR3 sequence is CAWSDGTSGREQFF. The CDR3 coding sequence is TGTGCCTGGAGTGACGGGACTAGCGGGAGGGAGCAGTTCTTC. Based on the CDR3 plus reference TRBV30 and TRBJ2-1, the full variable domain is SQTIHQWPATLVQPVGSPLSLECTVEGTSNPNLYWYRQAAGRGLQLLFYSVGIGQISSEVPQNLSASRPQDRQFILSSKKLLLSDSGFYLCAWSDGTSGREQFFGPGTRLTVL.

This clonotype was recorded many times. The chain links TRBV28 to TRBJ2-1; D possibly corresponds to TRBD2 (6 bases). This CDR3 region has 15 residues. Deletions cut 3 bases from V and 11 bases from J, with 20 bases between. Germline loops: CDR1 MDHEN, CDR2 SYDVKM. The CDR3 nucleotides read TGTGCCAGCAGTTTTGCGGGGACCCTCCCACGGCAGCAGTTCTTC. Amino acids: CASSFAGTLPRQQFF.

Ten or more counts support this clonotype. The chain carries TRBV6-1 and TRBJ2-3, with TRBD2 as a possible D gene (6 bases). The CDR3 covers 14 residues. The germline V gene encodes CDR1 MNHNS and CDR2 SASEGT. V was trimmed by 9 bases and J by 3 bases, leaving 16 bases between them. In DNA, the CDR3 is TGTGCCAGTCGGCTAGCGATTGGGACAGATACGCAGTATTTT. Translation: CASRLAIGTDTQYF.

The gene calls are TRBV24-1 and TRBJ2-1, with 13 bases identical to TRBD2. The CDR3 is 15 residues long. The V gene's germline CDR1 is KGHDR and CDR2 SFDVKD. The V segment lost 3 bases and the J segment 7 bases; nucleotides outside the gene matches: 2. This CDR3 is CATSDGLAGVNEQFF. The CDR3 nucleotides are TGTGCCACCAGTGATGGACTAGCGGGAGTAAATGAGCAGTTCTTC.

This clonotype was seen only a few times. V gene TRBV7-8 combines with J gene TRBJ1-2; TRBD1 matches at 9 bases. Germline V gives CDR1 SGHVS, CDR2 FQNEAQ. V lost 2 bases, J lost 6 bases, and 10 bases stayed unmatched. The CDR3 is made up of 16 amino acids. This CDR3 is CASSLRGTGSTNGYTF. In nucleotides, the CDR3 is TGTGCCAGCAGCTTAAGGGGGACAGGGAGTACAAATGGCTACACCTTC.

This clonotype occurred a few times. The chain is built from TRBV15 and TRBJ2-5; D remains unclear. Trimming left V 1 base short and J 3 bases short, with 3 bases between. CDR1 and CDR2 from the germline V gene are LNHNV and YYDKDF (reference sequence). The CDR3 runs 12 residues. CDR3: CATSRGKETQYF. CDR3 DNA sequence: TGTGCCACCAGCAGAGGGAAAGAGACCCAGTACTTC.